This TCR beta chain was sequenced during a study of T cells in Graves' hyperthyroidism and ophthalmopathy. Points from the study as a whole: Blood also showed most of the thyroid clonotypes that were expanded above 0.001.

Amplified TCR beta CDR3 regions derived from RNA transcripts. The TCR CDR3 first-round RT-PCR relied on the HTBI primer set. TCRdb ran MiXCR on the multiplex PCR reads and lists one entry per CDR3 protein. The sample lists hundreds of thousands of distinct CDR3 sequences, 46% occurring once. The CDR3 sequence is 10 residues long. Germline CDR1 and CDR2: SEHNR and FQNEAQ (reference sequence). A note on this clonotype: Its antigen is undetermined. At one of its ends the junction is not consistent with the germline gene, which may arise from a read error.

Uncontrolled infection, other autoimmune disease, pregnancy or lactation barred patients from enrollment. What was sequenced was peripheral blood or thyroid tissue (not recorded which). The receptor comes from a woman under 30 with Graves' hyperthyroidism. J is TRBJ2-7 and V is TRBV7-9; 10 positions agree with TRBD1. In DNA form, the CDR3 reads TGTGCCAGCAGCCCTGGGACAGGGGACTTC. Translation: CASSPGTGDF.